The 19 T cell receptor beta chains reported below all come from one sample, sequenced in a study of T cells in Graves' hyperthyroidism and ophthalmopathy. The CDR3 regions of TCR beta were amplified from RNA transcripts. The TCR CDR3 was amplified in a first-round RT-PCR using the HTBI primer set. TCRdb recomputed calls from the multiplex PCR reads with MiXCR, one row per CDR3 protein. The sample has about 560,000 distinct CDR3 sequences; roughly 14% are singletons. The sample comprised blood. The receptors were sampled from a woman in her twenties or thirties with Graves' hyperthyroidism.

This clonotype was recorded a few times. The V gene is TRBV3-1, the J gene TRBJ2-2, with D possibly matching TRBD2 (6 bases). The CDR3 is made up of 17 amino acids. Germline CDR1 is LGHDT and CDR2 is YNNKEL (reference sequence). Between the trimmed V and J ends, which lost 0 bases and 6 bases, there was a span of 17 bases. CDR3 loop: CASSQERDSLFPGELFF. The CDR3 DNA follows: TGTGCCAGCAGCCAAGAAAGGGACTCCTTATTCCCCGGGGAGCTGTTTTTT.

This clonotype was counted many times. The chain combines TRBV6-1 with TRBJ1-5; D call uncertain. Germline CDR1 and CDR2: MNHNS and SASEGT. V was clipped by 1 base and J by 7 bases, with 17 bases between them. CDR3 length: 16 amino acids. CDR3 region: CASSEVSGEGNQPQHF. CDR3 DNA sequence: TGTGCCAGCAGTGAAGTAAGCGGGGAAGGAAACCAGCCCCAGCATTTT.

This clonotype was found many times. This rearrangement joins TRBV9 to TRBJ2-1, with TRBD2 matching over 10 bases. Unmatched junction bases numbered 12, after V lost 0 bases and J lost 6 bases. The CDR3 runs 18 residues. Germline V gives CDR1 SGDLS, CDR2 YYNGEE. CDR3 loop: CASSVACSSGRLCNEQFF. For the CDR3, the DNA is TGTGCCAGCAGCGTAGCTTGTTCTAGCGGGAGATTATGCAATGAGCAGTTCTTC.

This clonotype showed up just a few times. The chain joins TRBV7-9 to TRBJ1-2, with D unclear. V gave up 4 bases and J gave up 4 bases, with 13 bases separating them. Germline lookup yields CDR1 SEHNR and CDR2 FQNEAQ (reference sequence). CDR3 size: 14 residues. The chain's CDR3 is CASSSVRAFYGYTF. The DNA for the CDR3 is TGTGCCAGCAGCTCCGTACGGGCTTTCTATGGCTACACCTTC. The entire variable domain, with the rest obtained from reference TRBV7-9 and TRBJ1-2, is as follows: DTGVSQNPRHKITKRGQNVTFRCDPISEHNRLYWYRQTLGQGPEFLTYFQNEAQLEKSRLLSDRFSAERPKGSFSTLEIQRTEQGDSAMYLCASSSVRAFYGYTFGSGTRLTVV.

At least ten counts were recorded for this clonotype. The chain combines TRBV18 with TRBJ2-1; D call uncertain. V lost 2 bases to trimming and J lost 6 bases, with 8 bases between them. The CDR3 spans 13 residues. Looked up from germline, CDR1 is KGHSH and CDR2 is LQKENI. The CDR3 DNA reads TGTGCCAGCTCACCATCGACCTCCAATGAGCAGTTCTTC. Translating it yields CASSPSTSNEQFF.

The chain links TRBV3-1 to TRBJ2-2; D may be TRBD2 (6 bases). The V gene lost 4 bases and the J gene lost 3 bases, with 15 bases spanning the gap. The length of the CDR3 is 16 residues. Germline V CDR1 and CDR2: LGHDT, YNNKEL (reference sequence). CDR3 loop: CASSPRESGYTGELFF. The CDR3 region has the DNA TGTGCCAGCAGCCCACGGGAGTCGGGCTACACCGGGGAGCTGTTTTTT.

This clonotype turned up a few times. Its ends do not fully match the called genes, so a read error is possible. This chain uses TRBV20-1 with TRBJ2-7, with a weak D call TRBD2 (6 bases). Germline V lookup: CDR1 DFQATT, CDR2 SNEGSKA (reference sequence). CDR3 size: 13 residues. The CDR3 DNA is TGCAGTACTAGCTCCGCGTTCTCCTACGAGCAGTACTTC. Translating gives CSTSSAFSYEQYF.

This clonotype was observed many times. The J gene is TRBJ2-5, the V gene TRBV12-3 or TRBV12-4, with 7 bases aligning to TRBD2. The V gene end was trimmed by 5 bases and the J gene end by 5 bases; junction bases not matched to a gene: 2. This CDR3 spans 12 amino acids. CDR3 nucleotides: TGTGCCAGCAGTATCGGGGGGGAGACCCAGTACTTC. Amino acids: CASSIGGETQYF.

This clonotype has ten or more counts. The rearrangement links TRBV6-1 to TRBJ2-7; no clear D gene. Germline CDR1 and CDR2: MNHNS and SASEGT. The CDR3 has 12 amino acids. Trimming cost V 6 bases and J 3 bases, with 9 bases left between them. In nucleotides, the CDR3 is TGTGCCAGCAGCTCACTCAACTACGAGCAGTACTTC. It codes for CASSSLNYEQYF.

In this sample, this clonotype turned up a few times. The CDR3 reads CASSPPGQPGYEQYF. CDR3 bases: TGTGCCAGCAGTCCACCGGGACAGCCCGGCTACGAGCAGTACTTC. The chain is built from TRBV7-9 and TRBJ2-7; 7 positions agree with TRBD1. Trimming cost V 6 bases and J 3 bases; bases outside gene matches: 11. The germline V gene has CDR1 SEHNR and CDR2 FQNEAQ (reference sequence). The CDR3 covers 15 residues.

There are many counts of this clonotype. CDR3 region: CASSLLDRRISYGYTF. CDR3 DNA: TGTGCCAGCTCACTCTTGGACAGGCGAATCTCCTATGGCTACACCTTC. This sequence joins TRBV18 and TRBJ1-2; TRBD1 matches at 7 bases. The ends lost 4 bases at V and 4 bases at J; junction bases unmatched: 12. This CDR3 comprises 16 residues. CDR1 is KGHSH and CDR2 is LQKENI in the germline V gene.

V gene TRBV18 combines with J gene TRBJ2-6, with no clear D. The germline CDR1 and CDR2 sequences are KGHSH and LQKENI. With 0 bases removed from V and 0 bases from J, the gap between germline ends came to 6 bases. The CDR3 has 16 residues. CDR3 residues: CASSPPGRSGANVLTF. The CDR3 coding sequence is TGTGCCAGCTCACCACCGGGCCGCTCTGGGGCCAACGTCCTGACTTTC.

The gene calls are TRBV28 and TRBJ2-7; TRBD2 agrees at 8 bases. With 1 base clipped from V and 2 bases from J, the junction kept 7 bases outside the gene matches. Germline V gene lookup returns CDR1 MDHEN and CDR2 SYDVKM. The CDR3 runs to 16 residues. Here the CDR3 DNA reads TGTGCCAGCAGTTTATCGGGAGGGATACGTCCCTACGAGCAGTACTTC. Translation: CASSLSGGIRPYEQYF.

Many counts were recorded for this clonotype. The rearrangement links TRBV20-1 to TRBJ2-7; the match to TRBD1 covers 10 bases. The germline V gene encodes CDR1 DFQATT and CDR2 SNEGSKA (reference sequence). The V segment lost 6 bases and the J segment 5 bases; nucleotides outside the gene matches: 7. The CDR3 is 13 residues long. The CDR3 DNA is TGCAGTGCAGGGACAGGGGAAATCCACGAGCAGTACTTC. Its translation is CSAGTGEIHEQYF.

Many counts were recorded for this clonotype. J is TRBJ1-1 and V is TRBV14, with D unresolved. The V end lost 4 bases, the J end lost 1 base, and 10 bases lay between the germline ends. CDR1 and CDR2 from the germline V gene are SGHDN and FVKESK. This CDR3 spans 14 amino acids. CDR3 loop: CASSRGGENTEAFF. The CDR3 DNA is TGTGCCAGCAGCCGAGGCGGGGAGAACACTGAAGCTTTCTTT.

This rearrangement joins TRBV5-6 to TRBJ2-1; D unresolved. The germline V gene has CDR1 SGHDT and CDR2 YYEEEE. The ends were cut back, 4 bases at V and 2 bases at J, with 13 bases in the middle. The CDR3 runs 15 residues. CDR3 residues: CASSLPTYTYNEQFF. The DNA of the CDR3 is TGTGCCAGCAGCCTTCCGACCTATACCTACAATGAGCAGTTCTTC. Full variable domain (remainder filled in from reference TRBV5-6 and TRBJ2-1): DAGVTQSPTHLIKTRGQQVTLRCSPKSGHDTVSWYQQALGQGPQFIFQYYEEEERQRGNFPDRFSGHQFPNYSSELNVNALLLGDSALYLCASSLPTYTYNEQFFGPGTRLTVL.

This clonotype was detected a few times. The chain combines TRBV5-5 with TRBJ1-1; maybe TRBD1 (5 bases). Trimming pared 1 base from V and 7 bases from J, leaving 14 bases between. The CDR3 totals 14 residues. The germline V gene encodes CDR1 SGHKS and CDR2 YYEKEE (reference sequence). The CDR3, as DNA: TGTGCCAGCAGCTTGATCGACAGCCTTAATGAAGCTTTCTTT. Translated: CASSLIDSLNEAFF.

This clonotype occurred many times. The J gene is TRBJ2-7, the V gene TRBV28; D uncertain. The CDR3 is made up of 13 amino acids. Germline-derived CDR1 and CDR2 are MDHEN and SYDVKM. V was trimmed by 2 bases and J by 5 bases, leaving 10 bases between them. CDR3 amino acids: CASSLGVRDEQYF. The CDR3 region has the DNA TGTGCCAGCAGTTTAGGAGTCCGGGACGAGCAGTACTTC.

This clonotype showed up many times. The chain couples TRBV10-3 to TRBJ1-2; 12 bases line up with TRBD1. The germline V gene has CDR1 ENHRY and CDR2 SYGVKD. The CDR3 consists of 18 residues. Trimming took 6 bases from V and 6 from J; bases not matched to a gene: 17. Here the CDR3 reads CAISGYPGQGAPEDGYTF. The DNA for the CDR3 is TGTGCCATCAGCGGTTACCCGGGACAGGGGGCCCCTGAGGATGGCTACACCTTC.